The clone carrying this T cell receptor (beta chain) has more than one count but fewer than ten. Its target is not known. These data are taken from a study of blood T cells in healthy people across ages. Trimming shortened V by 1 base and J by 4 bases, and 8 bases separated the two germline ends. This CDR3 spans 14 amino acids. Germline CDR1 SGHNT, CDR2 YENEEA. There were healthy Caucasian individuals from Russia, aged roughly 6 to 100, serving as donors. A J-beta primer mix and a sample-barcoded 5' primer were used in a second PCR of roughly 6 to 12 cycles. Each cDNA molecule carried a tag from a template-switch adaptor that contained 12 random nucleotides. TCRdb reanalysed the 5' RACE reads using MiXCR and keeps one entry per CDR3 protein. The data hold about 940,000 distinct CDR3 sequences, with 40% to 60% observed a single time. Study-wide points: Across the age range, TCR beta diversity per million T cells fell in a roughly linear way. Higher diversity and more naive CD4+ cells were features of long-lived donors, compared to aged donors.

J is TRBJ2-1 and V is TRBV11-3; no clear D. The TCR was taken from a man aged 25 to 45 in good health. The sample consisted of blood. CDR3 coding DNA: TGTGCCAGCAGCTTAGGTTTTGGTTACAATGAGCAGTTCTTC. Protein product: CASSLGFGYNEQFF.